The rows below give T cell receptor beta chains drawn from one sample of a study of T cells in Graves' hyperthyroidism and ophthalmopathy. Each CDR3 protein is one row after TCRdb ran MiXCR on the multiplex PCR reads. The table has about 720,000 distinct CDR3 sequences, approximately 19% seen once; the top ten hold approximately 16%. Input material: blood. The receptors come from a woman aged 50 to 65 with Graves' hyperthyroidism that later progressed to Graves' ophthalmopathy. The CDR3 runs from the conserved cysteine through the conserved F or W. Fields, in order: D gene, clone size, J gene, V gene, CDR3 protein, CDR3 DNA. The D gene is left open where the match is weak. Clone size, where shown, is once, few, many, or a class for clones that have expanded.

TRBD2	many	TRBJ2-5	TRBV20-1	CSATREASGDQETQYF	TGCAGTGCTACCCGGGAGGCTAGCGGGGATCAAGAGACCCAGTACTTC
-	many	TRBJ1-1	TRBV3-1	CASSQAGKPTEAFF	TGTGCCAGCAGCCAAGCCGGGAAACCCACTGAAGCTTTCTTT
-	-	TRBJ2-2	TRBV20-1	CSANRESTGELFF	TGCAGTGCGAACAGGGAAAGCACCGGGGAGCTGTTTTTT
TRBD1	many	TRBJ2-7	TRBV12-3/TRBV12-4	CASRSTGTGTYEQYF	TGTGCCAGCAGATCCACCGGGACAGGGACCTACGAGCAGTACTTC
-	many	TRBJ2-5	TRBV12-3/TRBV12-4	CASTPIRGAVETQYF	TGTGCCAGCACCCCGATACGGGGGGCGGTAGAGACCCAGTACTTC
TRBD1	-	TRBJ1-6	TRBV20-1	CSARPGQNSPLHF	TGCAGTGCTAGACCGGGACAGAACTCACCCCTCCACTTT
-	-	TRBJ1-1	TRBV9	CASSVDGDTEAFF	TGTGCCAGCAGCGTAGATGGAGATACTGAAGCTTTCTTT
TRBD1	many	TRBJ2-1	TRBV3-1	CASSQGQGFSNEQFF	TGTGCCAGCAGCCAAGGACAGGGGTTTAGCAATGAGCAGTTCTTC
-	many	TRBJ1-2	TRBV13	CASSPRESYGYTF	TGTGCCAGCAGCCCGAGGGAGAGCTATGGCTACACCTTC
TRBD2	-	TRBJ2-5	TRBV5-1	CASQLAGVQEAQYF	TGCGCCAGCCAACTAGCGGGTGTACAAGAGGCCCAGTACTTC
-	many	TRBJ1-5	TRBV3-1	CASSPAGSNQPQHF	TGTGCCAGCAGCCCTGCGGGTAGCAATCAGCCCCAGCATTTT
-	-	TRBJ2-7	TRBV19	CASSPTGFSSYEQYF	TGTGCCAGTAGTCCGACAGGTTTTAGCTCCTACGAGCAGTACTTC
-	-	TRBJ2-1	TRBV7-2	CASSLAANPSYNEQFF	TGTGCCAGCAGCTTAGCCGCTAACCCCTCCTACAATGAGCAGTTCTTC
TRBD1	many	TRBJ2-1	TRBV5-5	CASSLGGTDSSRLQQFF	TGTGCCAGCAGCTTGGGGGGGACAGACTCCTCCAGACTCCAGCAGTTCTTC
-	-	TRBJ1-1	TRBV19	CASSILAEGLNTEAFF	TGTGCCAGTAGTATTTTGGCTGAGGGCCTGAACACTGAAGCTTTCTTT
-	-	TRBJ1-1	TRBV29-1	CSLGADRTEAFF	TGCAGCCTGGGGGCAGACCGGACTGAAGCTTTCTTT
-	few	TRBJ2-5	TRBV5-1	CASSLGTQFETQYF	TGCGCCAGCAGCTTGGGGACCCAATTCGAGACCCAGTACTTC
TRBD1	few	TRBJ1-5	TRBV9	CASSVDPGGQPQHF	TGTGCCAGCAGCGTAGACCCAGGGGGTCAGCCCCAGCATTTT
TRBD1	few	TRBJ1-4	TRBV7-9	CASSKGQGDEKLFF	TGTGCCAGCAGTAAAGGGCAGGGGGACGAAAAACTGTTTTTT
-	-	TRBJ1-5	TRBV7-9	CASSHPGDSNQPQHF	TGTGCCAGCAGCCACCCGGGTGATAGCAATCAGCCCCAGCATTTT
-	many	TRBJ2-7	TRBV3-1	CASSRQTLSYEQYF	TGTGCCAGCAGCCGACAGACCCTCTCCTACGAGCAGTACTTC
-	few	TRBJ2-3	TRBV10-3	CAISEGRGDTQYF	TGTGCCATCAGTGAGGGGCGCGGAGATACGCAGTATTTT
-	few	TRBJ1-4	TRBV15	CATSRDRTYNEKLFF	TGTGCCACCAGCAGAGATAGGACCTATAATGAAAAACTGTTTTTT
TRBD2	-	TRBJ2-5	TRBV4-1	CASSLPGLAEQETQYF	TGCGCCAGCAGCCTTCCGGGACTAGCGGAACAAGAGACCCAGTACTTC
-	-	TRBJ2-2	TRBV11-2	CASSSGSGELFF	TGTGCCAGCAGCTCAGGGTCCGGGGAGCTGTTTTTT
-	many	TRBJ1-1	TRBV7-2	CASSLGLHNTEAFF	TGTGCCAGCAGCTTAGGGTTACATAACACTGAAGCTTTCTTT
-	-	TRBJ1-1	TRBV19	CATRPPGVEAFF	TGTGCCACCAGGCCTCCCGGGGTTGAAGCTTTCTTT
-	-	TRBJ2-1	TRBV9	CASSGAALTGSNEQFF	TGTGCCAGCAGCGGGGCCGCGCTCACAGGATCCAATGAGCAGTTCTTC
-	many	TRBJ2-5	TRBV11-2	CASSLDFGGEETQYF	TGTGCCAGCAGCTTAGATTTCGGGGGAGAAGAGACCCAGTACTTC
-	few	TRBJ1-1	TRBV11-2	CASSSEVTVWYTKAFF	TGTGCCAGCAGCTCCGAGGTCACGGTATGGTACACTAAAGCTTTCTTT
-	few	TRBJ2-7	TRBV6-1	CASSETLWAEIGYEQYF	TGTGCCAGCAGTGAAACGCTTTGGGCGGAGATCGGGTACGAGCAGTACTTC
TRBD2	-	TRBJ2-7	TRBV20-1	CSASPKAGGPYAYEQYF	TGCAGTGCTAGTCCCAAAGCGGGGGGGCCCTATGCCTACGAGCAGTACTTC
-	-	TRBJ2-3	TRBV9	CASSPSLTGGTDTQYF	TGTGCCAGCAGCCCCTCCTTGACAGGAGGCACAGATACGCAGTATTTT
-	many	TRBJ1-1	TRBV6-1	CASRNGQTNTEAFF	TGTGCCAGCAGAAACGGACAGACAAACACTGAAGCTTTCTTT
TRBD1	few	TRBJ2-7	TRBV12-3/TRBV12-4	CASRYGQGDHEQYF	TGTGCCAGCAGATACGGACAGGGGGATCACGAGCAGTACTTC
TRBD2	-	TRBJ2-3	TRBV18	CASSPPTSGGADTQYF	TGTGCCAGCTCACCACCAACTAGCGGGGGAGCAGATACGCAGTATTTT
-	-	TRBJ1-5	TRBV10-1	CASSATTLSNQPQHF	TGCGCCAGCAGTGCTACGACACTTAGCAATCAGCCCCAGCATTTT